Listed below are T cell receptor beta chains from one sample, sequenced in a study of blood T cell repertoires in COVID-19. The protocol was immunoSEQ multiplex PCR, while the TCRdb copy is restricted to in-frame clones and leaves out a portion. The sample yields some 200,000 clones, around 89% seen once. Sequencing was performed on peripheral blood. The source is a woman aged 40 to 50 with acute or convalescent COVID-19. Both conserved end residues are part of each CDR3. The D gene is left open where the match is weak. Part of the rows lack a size; the others show once, few, many or a class for expanded clones.

-,-,TRBV14,TRBJ2-5,13,CASGLEGEETQYF,TGTGCCAGCGGCCTGGAGGGCGAAGAGACCCAGTACTTC
-,once,TRBV3-1/TRBV3-2,TRBJ1-1,14,CASSQADRRTEAFF,TGTGCCAGCAGCCAAGCAGACAGGAGAACTGAAGCTTTCTTT
TRBD1,-,TRBV20-1,TRBJ1-2,11,CSAQGGYGYTF,TGCAGTGCCCAGGGGGGCTATGGCTACACCTTC
TRBD1,-,TRBV11-2,TRBJ1-1,16,CASSLDRGGPITEAFF,TGTGCCAGCAGCTTAGATCGAGGGGGCCCGATCACTGAAGCTTTCTTT
-,-,TRBV6-4,TRBJ1-1,13,CASSAQGNTEAFF,TGTGCCAGCAGTGCCCAGGGGAACACTGAAGCTTTCTTT
TRBD1,-,TRBV5-4,TRBJ1-6,15,CASGPGTGLNSPLHF,TGTGCCAGCGGCCCCGGGACAGGGCTTAATTCACCCCTCCACTTT
-,-,TRBV6-2/TRBV6-3,TRBJ2-1,17,CASSYVVGRGQFNEQFF,TGTGCCAGCAGTTACGTTGTGGGCAGGGGACAATTCAATGAGCAGTTCTTC
TRBD1,-,TRBV7-3,TRBJ2-2,16,CASSLFRTGNTGELFF,TGTGCCAGCAGCCTATTTCGGACAGGGAACACCGGGGAGCTGTTTTTT
TRBD1,-,TRBV13,TRBJ1-2,14,CASSSRQGFGGYTF,TGTGCCAGCAGCTCTAGACAGGGATTCGGTGGCTACACCTTC
TRBD2,-,TRBV10-1,TRBJ2-2,15,CASSEPSGGTGELFF,TGCGCCAGCAGTGAACCCAGCGGGGGCACCGGGGAGCTGTTTTTT
-,-,TRBV18,TRBJ1-5,15,CASSPGRGNNQPQHF,TGTGCCAGCTCACCAGGCAGGGGCAATAATCAGCCCCAGCATTTT
-,-,TRBV2,TRBJ2-2,14,CASSEYGHTGELFF,TGTGCCAGCAGTGAATATGGGCACACCGGGGAGCTGTTTTTT
TRBD2,-,TRBV18,TRBJ2-3,14,CASSRGRGPDTQYF,TGTGCCAGCTCACGAGGGAGGGGTCCAGATACGCAGTATTTT
TRBD1,-,TRBV6-5,TRBJ1-5,16,CASSSISGGRHQPQHF,TGTGCCAGCAGTTCCATCTCAGGGGGGCGGCATCAGCCCCAGCATTTT
-,-,TRBV5-1,TRBJ1-1,14,CASDEGQSNTEAFF,TGCGCCAGCGATGAGGGTCAGTCGAACACTGAAGCTTTCTTT
-,-,TRBV4-1,TRBJ1-1,14,CASSETGKNTEAFF,TGCGCCAGCAGTGAAACAGGGAAGAACACTGAAGCTTTCTTT
-,-,TRBV18,TRBJ1-1,13,CASSPVTRGVAFF,TGTGCCAGCTCACCAGTAACCCGGGGGGTGGCTTTCTTT
TRBD1,-,TRBV5-6,TRBJ1-1,14,CASSFGTGGLEAFF,TGTGCCAGCAGCTTTGGGACAGGGGGCCTGGAAGCTTTCTTT
TRBD1,once,TRBV19,TRBJ1-1,15,CASSTGTGSPTEAFF,TGTGCCAGTAGTACCGGGACAGGGAGTCCCACTGAAGCTTTCTTT
TRBD1,-,TRBV5-1,TRBJ2-1,14,CASSSRDRENEQFF,TGCGCCAGCAGTTCCCGGGACAGAGAGAATGAGCAGTTCTTC
-,-,TRBV5-4,TRBJ2-3,13,CASSYSLTDTQYF,TGTGCCAGCAGCTACTCTTTGACAGATACGCAGTATTTT
TRBD1,once,TRBV7-9,TRBJ2-5,12,CASSRDRETQYF,TGTGCCAGCAGCCGGGACAGGGAGACCCAGTACTTC
TRBD2,-,TRBV2,TRBJ2-2,15,CASSVEAGDTGELFF,TGTGCCAGCAGTGTAGAAGCGGGGGACACCGGGGAGCTGTTTTTT
-,-,TRBV5-6,TRBJ2-3,13,CASSTGITDTQYF,TGTGCCAGCAGCACAGGGATCACAGATACGCAGTATTTT
-,-,TRBV5-5,TRBJ2-3,14,CASTEDSGADTQYF,TGTGCCAGCACCGAAGACTCGGGGGCAGATACGCAGTATTTT
TRBD2,once,TRBV7-6,TRBJ2-3,14,CASSLSGGASTQYF,TGTGCCAGCAGCTTAAGCGGGGGGGCCTCTACGCAGTATTTT
-,-,TRBV6-5,TRBJ1-2,12,CASSFRPGRYTF,TGTGCCAGCAGTTTTAGACCGGGTCGTTACACCTTC
-,-,TRBV25-1,TRBJ1-2,13,CASSPPGVDGYTF,TGTGCCAGCAGCCCCCCGGGGGTAGACGGCTACACCTTC
TRBD1,-,TRBV4-1,TRBJ1-2,14,CASSLRTGSDGYTF,TGCGCCAGCAGCCTACGGACAGGCAGCGATGGCTACACCTTC
-,-,TRBV6-6,TRBJ1-2,15,CASSYEQRTRYGYTF,TGTGCCAGCAGTTACGAACAGCGAACTAGGTATGGCTACACCTTC
TRBD1,-,TRBV6-6,TRBJ2-3,14,CASSNRGRTDTQYF,TGTGCCAGCAGCAACAGGGGTCGCACAGATACGCAGTATTTT
TRBD2,once,TRBV6-4,TRBJ2-2,20,CASSDVSRGLAGGHTGELFF,TGTGCCAGCAGTGACGTGTCCCGGGGACTAGCGGGGGGTCACACCGGGGAGCTGTTTTTT
TRBD2,-,TRBV19,TRBJ2-5,17,CASSKPRASGGSLHQYF,TGTGCCAGTAGCAAACCGCGGGCTAGCGGGGGGAGCTTACATCAGTACTTC
-,-,TRBV30,TRBJ2-5,13,CAWAVGSGQTQYF,TGTGCCTGGGCTGTCGGATCAGGGCAGACCCAGTACTTC
-,-,TRBV6-4,TRBJ2-6,16,CASSPGGVSGANVLTF,TGTGCCAGCAGTCCCGGCGGGGTCTCTGGGGCCAACGTCCTGACTTTC
-,-,TRBV14,TRBJ1-2,13,CASSQAGNYGYTF,TGTGCCAGCAGCCAAGCAGGGAACTATGGCTACACCTTC
-,few,TRBV30,TRBJ1-5,13,CAWNGVRNQPQHF,TGTGCCTGGAACGGGGTCCGCAATCAGCCCCAGCATTTT
TRBD1,-,TRBV2,TRBJ1-1,16,CASSEAGGTGVAEAFF,TGTGCCAGCAGTGAAGCAGGCGGGACAGGGGTGGCTGAAGCTTTCTTT
-,-,TRBV19,TRBJ2-3,14,CASSFQGGTDTQYF,TGTGCCAGTAGCTTTCAGGGAGGAACAGATACGCAGTATTTT
-,once,TRBV5-6,TRBJ2-1,13,CASSLEVGGEQFF,TGTGCCAGCAGCTTAGAGGTGGGAGGTGAGCAGTTCTTC
TRBD2,few,TRBV20-1,TRBJ2-3,18,CSASHPSGGAQGTDTQYF,TGCAGTGCTAGTCACCCTAGCGGGGGGGCCCAGGGCACAGATACGCAGTATTTT
-,-,TRBV6-2/TRBV6-3,TRBJ1-1,17,CASSYWTPPGGNTEAFF,TGTGCCAGCAGTTACTGGACTCCACCGGGGGGGAACACTGAAGCTTTCTTT
-,few,TRBV5-5,TRBJ1-2,12,CASSPEGDGYTF,TGTGCCAGCTCCCCGGAGGGTGACGGCTACACCTTC
-,once,TRBV9,TRBJ2-2,16,CASSVAEGAWTGELFF,TGTGCCAGCAGCGTAGCTGAAGGGGCGTGGACCGGGGAGCTGTTTTTT
-,-,TRBV12-3/TRBV12-4,TRBJ1-4,11,CASSQTEKLFF,TGTGCCAGCAGTCAGACAGAAAAACTGTTTTTT
TRBD1,-,TRBV10-3,TRBJ1-1,14,CAIRTGARNTEAFF,TGTGCCATTCGGACAGGGGCCCGGAACACTGAAGCTTTCTTT
TRBD1,-,TRBV2,TRBJ2-1,15,CASSAGGGPYNEQFF,TGTGCCAGCAGTGCAGGGGGCGGCCCCTACAATGAGCAGTTCTTC
TRBD1,-,TRBV10-1,TRBJ2-1,16,CASRYRGSSSYNEQFF,TGCGCCAGCAGATACAGGGGTTCGAGCTCCTACAATGAGCAGTTCTTC
-,-,TRBV7-2,TRBJ1-5,13,CASSLKRDQPQHF,TGTGCCAGCAGCCTAAAGCGGGATCAGCCCCAGCATTTT
TRBD1,-,TRBV18,TRBJ1-1,17,CASSQADRAVVDTEAFF,TGTGCCAGCTCACAGGCGGACAGGGCTGTTGTGGACACTGAAGCTTTCTTT
-,-,TRBV30,TRBJ1-1,12,CAWNRGWTEAFF,TGTGCCTGGAATCGGGGGTGGACTGAAGCTTTCTTT
-,-,TRBV9,TRBJ1-3,14,CASSRGGSGNTIYF,TGTGCCAGCAGCCGGGGGGGCTCTGGAAACACCATATATTTT
TRBD2,-,TRBV9,TRBJ2-3,19,CASSPAGTSGGDRTDTQYF,TGTGCCAGCAGCCCGGCTGGGACTAGCGGGGGTGACCGCACAGATACGCAGTATTTT
-,-,TRBV5-1,TRBJ2-5,15,CASSFGGALQETQYF,TGCGCCAGCAGCTTCGGCGGGGCTCTACAAGAGACCCAGTACTTC